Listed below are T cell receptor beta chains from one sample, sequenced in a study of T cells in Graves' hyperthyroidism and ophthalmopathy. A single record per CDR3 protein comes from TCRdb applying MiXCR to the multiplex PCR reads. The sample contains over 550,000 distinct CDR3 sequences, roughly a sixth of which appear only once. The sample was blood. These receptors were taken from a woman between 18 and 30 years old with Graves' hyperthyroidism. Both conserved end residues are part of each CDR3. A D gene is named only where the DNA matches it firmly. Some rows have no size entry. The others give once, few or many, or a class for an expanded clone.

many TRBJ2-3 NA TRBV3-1 TGTGCCAGCACCCAAAATTTGGATACGCAGTATTTT CASTQNLDTQYF
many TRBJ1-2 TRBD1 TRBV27 TGTGCCAGCAGTTCCAGGGGGCGCGGGAACTATGGCTACACCTTC CASSSRGRGNYGYTF
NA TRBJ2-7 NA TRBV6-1 TGTGCCAGCAATGGACAGATTAGCTCCTACGAGCAGTACTTC CASNGQISSYEQYF
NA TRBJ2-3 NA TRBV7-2 TGTGCCAGCACCCACAAAGGGGATACGCAGTATTTT CASTHKGDTQYF
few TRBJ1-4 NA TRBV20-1 TGCAGTGCTAGAGATTGGCAGGGTACTAATGAAAAACTGTTTTTT CSARDWQGTNEKLFF
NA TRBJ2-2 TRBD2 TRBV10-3 TGTGCCACATCGGAACGACTAGCGGAAAACACCGGGGAGCTGTTTTTT CATSERLAENTGELFF
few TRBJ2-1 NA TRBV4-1 TGCGCCAGCAGCCCCCAGATAGCTCAAACGGGTAATGAGCAGTTCTTC CASSPQIAQTGNEQFF
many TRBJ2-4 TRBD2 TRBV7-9 TGTGCCAGCAGCCCGGGACTAGCGGGAGTAGCCAAAAACATTCAGTACTTC CASSPGLAGVAKNIQYF
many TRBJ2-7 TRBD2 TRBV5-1 TGCGCCAGCAGCCCTCAGACTAGCGCAACCTACGAGCAGTACTTC CASSPQTSATYEQYF
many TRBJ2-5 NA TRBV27 TGTGCCAGCAGTTTATTCGCGCGGGAGACCCAGTACTTC CASSLFARETQYF
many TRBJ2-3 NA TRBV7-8 TGTGCCAGCAGCTTAATCGCTGACACAGATACGCAGTATTTT CASSLIADTDTQYF
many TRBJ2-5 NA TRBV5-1 TGCGCCAGCAGCTCGCTGGACAAGACCCTCCAAGAGACCCAGTACTTC CASSSLDKTLQETQYF
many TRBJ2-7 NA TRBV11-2 TGTGCCAGCGGCCGCCGAGTGAACGAGCAGTACTTC CASGRRVNEQYF
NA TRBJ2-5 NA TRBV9 TGTGCCAGCAGCGTAACGCAGCGAGGGGAGACCCAGTACTTC CASSVTQRGETQYF
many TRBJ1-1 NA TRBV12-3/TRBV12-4 TGTGCCAGCAGCCCAGGGACGCTTGAAGCTTTCTTT CASSPGTLEAFF
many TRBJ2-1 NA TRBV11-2 TGTGCCAGCAGCTTAGAGGTCAACAATGAGCAGTTCTTC CASSLEVNNEQFF
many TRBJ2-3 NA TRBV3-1 TGTGCCAGCAGCCAGGGGGTAGACTGGCGCACAGATACGCAGTATTTT CASSQGVDWRTDTQYF
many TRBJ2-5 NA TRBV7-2 TGTGCCAGCAGCTTCCGTCCCAGATCGGAGACCCAGTACTTC CASSFRPRSETQYF
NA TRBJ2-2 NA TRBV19 TGTGCCATTTCTCACGGAACCGGGGAGCTGTTTTTT CAISHGTGELFF
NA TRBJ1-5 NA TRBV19 TGTGCCAGTAGGAGACGGACCGGAGGTGGCCAGCCCCAGCATTTT CASRRRTGGGQPQHF
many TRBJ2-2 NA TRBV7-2 TGTGCCAGCAGCTTAGGACTCTCGAACACCGGGGAGCTGTTTTTT CASSLGLSNTGELFF
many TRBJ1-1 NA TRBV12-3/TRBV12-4 TGTGCCAGCAGTACGACAGAGAACACTGAAGCTTTCTTT CASSTTENTEAFF
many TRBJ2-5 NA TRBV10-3 TGTGCCATCAGTGAGTCTGTCGGCGCGCAAGAGACCCAGTACTTC CAISESVGAQETQYF
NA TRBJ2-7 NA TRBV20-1 TGCAGTGCTAGCGGGAGTCGCTACGAGCAGTACTTC CSASGSRYEQYF
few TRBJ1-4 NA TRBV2 TGTGCCAGCCGGATCGGGCGAACTAATGAAAAACTGTTTTTT CASRIGRTNEKLFF